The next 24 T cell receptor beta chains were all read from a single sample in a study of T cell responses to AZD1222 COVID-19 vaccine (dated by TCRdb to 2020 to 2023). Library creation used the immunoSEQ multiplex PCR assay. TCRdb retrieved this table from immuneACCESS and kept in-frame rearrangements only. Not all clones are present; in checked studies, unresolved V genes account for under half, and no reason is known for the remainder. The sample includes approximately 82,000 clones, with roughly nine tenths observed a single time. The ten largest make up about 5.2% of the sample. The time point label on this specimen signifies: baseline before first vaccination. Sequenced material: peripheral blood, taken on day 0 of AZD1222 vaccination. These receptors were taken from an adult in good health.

CDR3 nucleotide sequence: TGTGCCAGCAGCAAAGACAGGGTATATGGTACGGGCTACACCTTC. Encoded protein: CASSKDRVYGTGYTF. V is TRBV27 and J is TRBJ1-2; 7 nucleotides line up with TRBD1. Germline V lookup: CDR1 MNHEY, CDR2 SMNVEV (reference sequence). V dropped 6 bases and J dropped 8; count of bases not matched to a gene: 15. The CDR3 sequence is 15 residues long.

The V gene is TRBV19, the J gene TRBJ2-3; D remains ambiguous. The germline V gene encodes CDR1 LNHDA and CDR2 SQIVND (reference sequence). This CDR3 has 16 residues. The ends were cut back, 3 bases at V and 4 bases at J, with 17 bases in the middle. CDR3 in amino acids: CASSISVARAADTQYF. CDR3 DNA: TGTGCCAGTAGTATTAGTGTTGCCCGGGCGGCAGATACGCAGTATTTT. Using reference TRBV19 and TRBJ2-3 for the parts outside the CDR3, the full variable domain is DGGITQSPKYLFRKEGQNVTLSCEQNLNHDAMYWYRQDPGQGLRLIYYSQIVNDFQKGDIAEGYSVSREKKESFPLTVTSAQKNPTAFYLCASSISVARAADTQYFGPGTRLTVL.

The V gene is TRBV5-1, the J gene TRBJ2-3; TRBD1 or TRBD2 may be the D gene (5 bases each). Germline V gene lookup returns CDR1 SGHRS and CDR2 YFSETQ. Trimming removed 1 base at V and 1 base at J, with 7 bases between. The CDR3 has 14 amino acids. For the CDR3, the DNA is TGCGCCAGCAGCTTGTTGGGGGGCACAGATACGCAGTATTTT. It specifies CASSLLGGTDTQYF.

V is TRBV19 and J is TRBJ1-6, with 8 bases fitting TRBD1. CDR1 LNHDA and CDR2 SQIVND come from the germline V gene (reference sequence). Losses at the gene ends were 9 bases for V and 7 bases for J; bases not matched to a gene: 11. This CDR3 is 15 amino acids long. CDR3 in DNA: TGTGCCAGCCGGCCCGGACAGGGTGAGAATTCACCCCTCCACTTT. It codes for CASRPGQGENSPLHF.

The DNA for the CDR3 is TGTGCCAGCAGCTCGATAGCGGGGGAAAAGGCCGGGGAGCTGTTTTTT. Translated, it gives CASSSIAGEKAGELFF. This chain uses TRBV5-4 with TRBJ2-2; the match to TRBD2 covers 9 bases. This CDR3 is 16 amino acids long. V trimming: 3 bases; J trimming: 6 bases; junction bases outside the gene matches: 9. Germline-derived CDR1 and CDR2 are SGHNT and YYREEE (reference sequence).

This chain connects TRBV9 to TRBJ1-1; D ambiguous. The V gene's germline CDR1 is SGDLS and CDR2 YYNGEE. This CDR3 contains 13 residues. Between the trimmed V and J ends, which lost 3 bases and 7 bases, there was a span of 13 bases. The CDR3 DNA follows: TGTGCCAGCAGCGCGGACGGGATTAGTGAAGCTTTCTTT. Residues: CASSADGISEAFF.

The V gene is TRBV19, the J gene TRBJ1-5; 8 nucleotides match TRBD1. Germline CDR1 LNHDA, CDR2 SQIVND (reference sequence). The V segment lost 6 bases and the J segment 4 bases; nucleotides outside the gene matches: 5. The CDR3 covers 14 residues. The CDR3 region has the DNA TGTGCCAGTAGAGGGACAGGTGTAAATCAGCCCCAGCATTTT. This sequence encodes CASRGTGVNQPQHF.

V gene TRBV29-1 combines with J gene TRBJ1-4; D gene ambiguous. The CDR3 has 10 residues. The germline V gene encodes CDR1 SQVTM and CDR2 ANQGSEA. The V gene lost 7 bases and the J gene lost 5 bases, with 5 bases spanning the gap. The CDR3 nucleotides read TGCAGCGCGAAGAATGAAAAACTGTTTTTT. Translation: CSAKNEKLFF.

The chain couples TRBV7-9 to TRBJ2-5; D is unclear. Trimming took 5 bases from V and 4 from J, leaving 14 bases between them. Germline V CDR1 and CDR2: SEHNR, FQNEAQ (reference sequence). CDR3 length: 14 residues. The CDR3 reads CASSHPEQRETQYF. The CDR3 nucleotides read TGTGCCAGCAGCCATCCGGAACAGCGAGAGACCCAGTACTTC.

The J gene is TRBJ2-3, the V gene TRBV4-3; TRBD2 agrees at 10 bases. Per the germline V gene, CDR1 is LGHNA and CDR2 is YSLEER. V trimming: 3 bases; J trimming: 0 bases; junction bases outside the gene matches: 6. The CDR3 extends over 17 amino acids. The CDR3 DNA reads TGCGCCAGCAGCCAGAGGACTAGCGGATCGAGCACAGATACGCAGTATTTT. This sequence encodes CASSQRTSGSSTDTQYF.

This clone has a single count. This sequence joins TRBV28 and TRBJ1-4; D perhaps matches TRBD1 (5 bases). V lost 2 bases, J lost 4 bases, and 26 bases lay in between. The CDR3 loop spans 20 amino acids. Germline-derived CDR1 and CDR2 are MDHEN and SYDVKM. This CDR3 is CASSLNRWGLRLSGNEKLFF. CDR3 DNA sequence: TGTGCCAGCAGTTTAAATCGGTGGGGACTCCGCTTATCGGGTAATGAAAAACTGTTTTTT.

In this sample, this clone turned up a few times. The CDR3, as DNA: TGCGCCAGCAGAACACCTAACTATGGCTACACCTTC. As protein: CASRTPNYGYTF. The rearrangement joins TRBV10-1 to TRBJ1-2; no clear D. The CDR3 runs to 12 residues. Germline-derived CDR1 and CDR2 are WNHNN and SYGVQD (reference sequence). Between the trimmed V and J ends, which lost 6 bases and 0 bases, there was a span of 5 bases.

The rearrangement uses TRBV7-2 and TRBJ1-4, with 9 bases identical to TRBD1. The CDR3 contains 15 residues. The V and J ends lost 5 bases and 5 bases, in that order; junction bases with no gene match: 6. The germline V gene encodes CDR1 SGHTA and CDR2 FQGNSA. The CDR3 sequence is CASSPNGQGNEKLFF. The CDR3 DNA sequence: TGTGCCAGCAGCCCCAACGGACAGGGGAATGAAAAACTGTTTTTT.

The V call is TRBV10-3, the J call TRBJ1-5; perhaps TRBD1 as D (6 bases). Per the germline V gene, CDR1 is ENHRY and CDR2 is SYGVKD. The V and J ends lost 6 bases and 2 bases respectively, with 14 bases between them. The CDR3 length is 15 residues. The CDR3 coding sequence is TGTGCCATCAGGGACACAGGGACCGGCAATCAGCCCCAGCATTTT. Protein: CAIRDTGTGNQPQHF.

The CDR3 sequence is CASSLVAGGGNEQFF. Here the CDR3 DNA reads TGTGCCAGCAGCTTAGTGGCAGGGGGTGGGAATGAGCAGTTCTTC. This sequence joins TRBV7-2 and TRBJ2-1; 7 nucleotides match TRBD1. The length of the CDR3 is 15 residues. The trim removed 1 base at V and 7 bases at J, leaving 7 bases unmatched. Germline V gene sequence: CDR1 SGHTA, CDR2 FQGNSA.

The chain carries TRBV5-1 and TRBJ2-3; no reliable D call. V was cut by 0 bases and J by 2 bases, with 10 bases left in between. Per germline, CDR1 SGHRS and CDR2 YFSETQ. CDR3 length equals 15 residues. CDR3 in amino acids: CASSLALGPTDTQYF. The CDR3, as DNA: TGCGCCAGCAGCTTGGCATTGGGTCCCACAGATACGCAGTATTTT. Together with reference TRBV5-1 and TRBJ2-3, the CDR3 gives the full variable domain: KAGVTQTPRYLIKTRGQQVTLSCSPISGHRSVSWYQQTPGQGLQFLFEYFSETQRNKGNFPGRFSGRQFSNSRSEMNVSTLELGDSALYLCASSLALGPTDTQYFGPGTRLTVL.

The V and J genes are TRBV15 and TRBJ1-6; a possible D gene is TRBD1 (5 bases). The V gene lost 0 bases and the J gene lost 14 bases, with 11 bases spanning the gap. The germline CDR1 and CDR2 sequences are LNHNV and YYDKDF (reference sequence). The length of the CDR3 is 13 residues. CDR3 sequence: CATSREQARALHF. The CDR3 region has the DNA TGTGCCACCAGCAGAGAACAGGCCAGGGCCCTCCACTTT.

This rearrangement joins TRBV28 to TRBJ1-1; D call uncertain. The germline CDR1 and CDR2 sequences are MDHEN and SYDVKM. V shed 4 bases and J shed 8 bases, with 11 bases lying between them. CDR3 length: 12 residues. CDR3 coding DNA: TGTGCCAGCAGTTATGAGGATAGAGAAGCTTTCTTT. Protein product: CASSYEDREAFF.

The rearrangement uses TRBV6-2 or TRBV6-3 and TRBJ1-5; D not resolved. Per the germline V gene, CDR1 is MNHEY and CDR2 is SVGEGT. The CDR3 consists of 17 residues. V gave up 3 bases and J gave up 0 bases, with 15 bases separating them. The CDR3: CASSYPPGGYSNQPQHF. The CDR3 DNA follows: TGTGCCAGCAGTTATCCCCCGGGCGGATATAGCAATCAGCCCCAGCATTTT.

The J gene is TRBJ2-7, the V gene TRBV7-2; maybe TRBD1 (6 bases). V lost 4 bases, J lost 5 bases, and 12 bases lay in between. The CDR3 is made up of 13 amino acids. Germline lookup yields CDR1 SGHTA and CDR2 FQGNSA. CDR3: CASSSHRAHEQYF. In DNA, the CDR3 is TGTGCCAGCAGCTCCCACAGGGCCCACGAGCAGTACTTC.

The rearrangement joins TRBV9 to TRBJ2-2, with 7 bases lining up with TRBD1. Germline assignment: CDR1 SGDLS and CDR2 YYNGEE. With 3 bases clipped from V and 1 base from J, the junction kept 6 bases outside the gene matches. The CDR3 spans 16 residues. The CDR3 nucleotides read TGTGCCAGCAGCGCACCCGGGACAGAGAACACCGGGGAGCTGTTTTTT. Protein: CASSAPGTENTGELFF.

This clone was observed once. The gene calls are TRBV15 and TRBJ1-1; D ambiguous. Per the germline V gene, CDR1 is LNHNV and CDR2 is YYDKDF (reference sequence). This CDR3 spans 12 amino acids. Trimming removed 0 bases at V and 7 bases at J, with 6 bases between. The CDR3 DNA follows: TGTGCCACCAGCAGAGATCAAAGTGAAGCTTTCTTT. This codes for CATSRDQSEAFF. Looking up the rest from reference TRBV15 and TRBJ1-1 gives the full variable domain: DAMVIQNPRYQVTQFGKPVTLSCSQTLNHNVMYWYQQKSSQAPKLLFHYYDKDFNNEADTPDNFQSRRPNTSFCFLDIRSPGLGDTAMYLCATSRDQSEAFFGQGTRLTVV.

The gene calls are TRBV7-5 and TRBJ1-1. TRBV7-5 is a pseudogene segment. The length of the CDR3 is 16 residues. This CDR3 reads CARSLGAGSLNTEAFF. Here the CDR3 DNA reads TGTGCCAGAAGCTTAGGGGCAGGGAGTTTGAACACTGAAGCTTTCTTT.

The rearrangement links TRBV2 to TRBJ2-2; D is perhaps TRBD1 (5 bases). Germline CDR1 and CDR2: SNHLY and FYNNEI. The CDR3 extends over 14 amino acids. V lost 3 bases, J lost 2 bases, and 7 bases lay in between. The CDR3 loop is CASSEWTNTGELFF. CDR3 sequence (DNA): TGTGCCAGCAGTGAGTGGACAAACACCGGGGAGCTGTTTTTT.